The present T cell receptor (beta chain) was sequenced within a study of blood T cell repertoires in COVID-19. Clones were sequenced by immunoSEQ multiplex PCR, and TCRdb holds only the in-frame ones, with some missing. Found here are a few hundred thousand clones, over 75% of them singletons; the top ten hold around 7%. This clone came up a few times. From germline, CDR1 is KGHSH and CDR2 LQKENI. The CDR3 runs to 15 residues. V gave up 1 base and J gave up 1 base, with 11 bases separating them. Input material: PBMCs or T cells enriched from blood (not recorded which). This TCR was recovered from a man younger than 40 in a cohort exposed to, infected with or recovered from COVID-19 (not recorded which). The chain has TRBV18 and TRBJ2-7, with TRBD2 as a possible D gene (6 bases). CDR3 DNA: TGTGCCAGCTCACCACGGGACTTTTGGTCCTACGAGCAGTACTTC. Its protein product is CASSPRDFWSYEQYF.